The source of this T cell receptor beta chain is a study of cytomegalovirus exposure and HLA in healthy donors. Trimming shortened V by 0 bases and J by 2 bases, and 14 bases separated the two germline ends. The CDR3 contains 16 residues. CDR1 and CDR2 (germline): SGHRS, YFSETQ. This clone was observed once. The table came from immunoSEQ multiplex PCR; TCRdb's copy has only in-frame clones and leaves some out. The table shows approximately 190,000 clones, with roughly 80% occurring only once. The sequence was obtained from a man aged 18 to 35 in good health and CMV-seropositive. This chain connects TRBV5-1 to TRBJ2-5, with a tentative D call TRBD2 (5 bases). The specimen sequenced was PBMCs. The DNA of the CDR3 is TGCGCCAGCAGCTTGGGTGGTAGCGCACCTCAAGAGACCCAGTACTTC. It specifies CASSLGGSAPQETQYF.